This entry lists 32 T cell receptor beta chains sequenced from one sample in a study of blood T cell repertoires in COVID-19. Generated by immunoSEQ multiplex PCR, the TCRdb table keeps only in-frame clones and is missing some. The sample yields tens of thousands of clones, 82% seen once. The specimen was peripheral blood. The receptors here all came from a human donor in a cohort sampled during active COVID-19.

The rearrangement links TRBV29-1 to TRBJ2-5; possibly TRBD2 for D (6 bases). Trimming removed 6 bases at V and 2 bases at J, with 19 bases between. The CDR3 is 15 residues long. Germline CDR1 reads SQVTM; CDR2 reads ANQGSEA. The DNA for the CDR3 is TGCAGCGTCCTAGGGGCGACTAGTCCACAAGAGACCCAGTACTTC. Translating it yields CSVLGATSPQETQYF.

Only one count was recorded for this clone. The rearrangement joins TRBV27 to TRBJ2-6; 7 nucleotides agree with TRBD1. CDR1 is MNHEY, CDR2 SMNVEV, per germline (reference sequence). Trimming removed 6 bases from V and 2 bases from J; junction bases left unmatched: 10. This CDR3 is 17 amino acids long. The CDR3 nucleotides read TGTGCCAGCAGCCGGACAGGAAGATCAACTGGGGCCAACGTCCTGACTTTC. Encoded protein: CASSRTGRSTGANVLTF.

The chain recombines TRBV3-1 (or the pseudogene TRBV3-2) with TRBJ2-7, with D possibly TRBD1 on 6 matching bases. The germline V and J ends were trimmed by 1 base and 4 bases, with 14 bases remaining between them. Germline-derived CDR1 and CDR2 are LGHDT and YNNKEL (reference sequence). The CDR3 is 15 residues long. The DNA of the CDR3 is TGTGCCAGCAGCCAAGGTCCAGGGGCGGAGTACGAGCAGTACTTC. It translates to CASSQGPGAEYEQYF.

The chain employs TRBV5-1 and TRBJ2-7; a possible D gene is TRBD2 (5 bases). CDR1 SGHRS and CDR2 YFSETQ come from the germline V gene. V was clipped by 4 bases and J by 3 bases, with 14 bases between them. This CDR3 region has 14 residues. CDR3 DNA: TGCGCCAGCAGCACGGGCCAAGGACTCTACGAGCAGTACTTC. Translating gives CASSTGQGLYEQYF. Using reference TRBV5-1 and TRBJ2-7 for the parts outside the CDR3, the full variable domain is KAGVTQTPRYLIKTRGQQVTLSCSPISGHRSVSWYQQTPGQGLQFLFEYFSETQRNKGNFPGRFSGRQFSNSRSEMNVSTLELGDSALYLCASSTGQGLYEQYFGPGTRLTVT.

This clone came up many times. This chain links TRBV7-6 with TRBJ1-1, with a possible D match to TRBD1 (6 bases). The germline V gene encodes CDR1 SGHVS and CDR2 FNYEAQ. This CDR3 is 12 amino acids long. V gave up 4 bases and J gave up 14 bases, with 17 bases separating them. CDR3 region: CASSSRTEGPFF. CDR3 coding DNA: TGTGCCAGCAGCTCGCGGACAGAAGGGCCGTTCTTT. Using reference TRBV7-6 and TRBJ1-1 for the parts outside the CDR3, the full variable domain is GAGVSQSPRYKVTKRGQDVALRCDPISGHVSLYWYRQALGQGPEFLTYFNYEAQQDKSGLPNDRFSAERPEGSISTLTIQRTEQRDSAMYRCASSSRTEGPFFGQGTRLTVV.

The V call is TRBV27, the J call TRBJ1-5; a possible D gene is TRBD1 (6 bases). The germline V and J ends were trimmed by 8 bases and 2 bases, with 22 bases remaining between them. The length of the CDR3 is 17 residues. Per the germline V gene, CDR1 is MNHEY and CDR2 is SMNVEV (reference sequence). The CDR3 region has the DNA TGTGCCAGCGGAAAGGACAGTTTCTTGGTCGGCAATCAGCCCCAGCATTTT. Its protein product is CASGKDSFLVGNQPQHF.

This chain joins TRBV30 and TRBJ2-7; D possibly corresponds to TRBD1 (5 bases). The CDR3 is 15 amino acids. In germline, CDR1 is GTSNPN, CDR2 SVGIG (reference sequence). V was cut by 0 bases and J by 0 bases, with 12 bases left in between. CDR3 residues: CAWSVGQGRSYEQYF. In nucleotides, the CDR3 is TGTGCCTGGAGTGTAGGGCAGGGCCGCTCCTACGAGCAGTACTTC. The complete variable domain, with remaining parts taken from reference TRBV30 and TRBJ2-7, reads SQTIHQWPATLVQPVGSPLSLECTVEGTSNPNLYWYRQAAGRGLQLLFYSVGIGQISSEVPQNLSASRPQDRQFILSSKKLLLSDSGFYLCAWSVGQGRSYEQYFGPGTRLTVT.

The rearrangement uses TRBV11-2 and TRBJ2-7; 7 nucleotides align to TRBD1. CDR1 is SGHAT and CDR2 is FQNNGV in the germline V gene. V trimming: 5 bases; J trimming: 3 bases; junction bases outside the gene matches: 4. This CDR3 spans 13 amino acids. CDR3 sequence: CASSAAGGYEQYF. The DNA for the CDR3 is TGTGCCAGCAGCGCGGCAGGGGGCTACGAGCAGTACTTC.

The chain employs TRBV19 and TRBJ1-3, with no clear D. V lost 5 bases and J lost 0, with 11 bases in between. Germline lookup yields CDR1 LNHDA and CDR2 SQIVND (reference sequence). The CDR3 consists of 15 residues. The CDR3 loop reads CASSLSRSSGNTIYF. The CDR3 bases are TGTGCCAGTAGTCTCAGCCGGAGCTCTGGAAACACCATATATTTT.

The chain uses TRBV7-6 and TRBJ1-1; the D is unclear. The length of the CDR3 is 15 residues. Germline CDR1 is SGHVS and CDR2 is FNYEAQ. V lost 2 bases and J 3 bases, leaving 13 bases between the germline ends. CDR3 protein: CASSLSSQAYTEAFF. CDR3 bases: TGTGCCAGCAGCTTATCCTCCCAGGCCTACACTGAAGCTTTCTTT.

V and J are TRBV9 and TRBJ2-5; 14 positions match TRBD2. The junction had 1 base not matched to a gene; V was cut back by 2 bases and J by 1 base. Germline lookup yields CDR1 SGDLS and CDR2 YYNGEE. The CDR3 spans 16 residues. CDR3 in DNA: TGTGCCAGCAGCGTTGGGACTAGCGGGGGCCAAGAGACCCAGTACTTC. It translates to CASSVGTSGGQETQYF. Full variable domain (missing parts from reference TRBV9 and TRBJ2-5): DSGVTQTPKHLITATGQRVTLRCSPRSGDLSVYWYQQSLDQGLQFLIQYYNGEERAKGNILERFSAQQFPDLHSELNLSSLELGDSALYFCASSVGTSGGQETQYFGPGTRLLVL.

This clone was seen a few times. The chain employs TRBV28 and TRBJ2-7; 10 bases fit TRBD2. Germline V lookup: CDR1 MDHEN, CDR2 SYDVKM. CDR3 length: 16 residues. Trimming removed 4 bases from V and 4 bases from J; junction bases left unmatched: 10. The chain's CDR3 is CASSSDGTSDWYEQYF. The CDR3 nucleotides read TGTGCCAGCAGTTCCGACGGGACTAGCGATTGGTACGAGCAGTACTTC.

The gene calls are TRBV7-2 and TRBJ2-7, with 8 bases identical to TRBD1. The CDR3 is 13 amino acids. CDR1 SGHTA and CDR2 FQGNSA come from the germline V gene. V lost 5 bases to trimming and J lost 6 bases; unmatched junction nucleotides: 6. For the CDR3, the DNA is TGTGCCAGCAGCGAATCCAGGGGGCTCGAGCAGTACTTC. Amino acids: CASSESRGLEQYF. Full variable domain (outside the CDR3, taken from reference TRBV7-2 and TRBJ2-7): GAGVSQSPSNKVTEKGKDVELRCDPISGHTALYWYRQSLGQGLEFLIYFQGNSAPDKSGLPSDRFSAERTGGSVSTLTIQRTQQEDSAVYLCASSESRGLEQYFGPGTRLTVT.

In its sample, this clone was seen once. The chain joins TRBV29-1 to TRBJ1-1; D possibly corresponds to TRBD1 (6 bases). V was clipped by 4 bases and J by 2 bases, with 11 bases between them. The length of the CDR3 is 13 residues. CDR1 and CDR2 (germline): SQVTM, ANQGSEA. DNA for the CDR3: TGCAGCGTTGGGACAGCGACAAACACTGAAGCTTTCTTT. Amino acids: CSVGTATNTEAFF.

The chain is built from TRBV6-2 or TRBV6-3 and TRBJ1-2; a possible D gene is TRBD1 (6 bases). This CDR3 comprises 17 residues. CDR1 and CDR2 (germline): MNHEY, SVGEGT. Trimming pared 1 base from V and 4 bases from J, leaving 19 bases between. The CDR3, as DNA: TGTGCCAGCAGTTACTGGGGGGGGCGAAGGTCGGGCTATGGCTACACCTTC. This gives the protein CASSYWGGRRSGYGYTF.

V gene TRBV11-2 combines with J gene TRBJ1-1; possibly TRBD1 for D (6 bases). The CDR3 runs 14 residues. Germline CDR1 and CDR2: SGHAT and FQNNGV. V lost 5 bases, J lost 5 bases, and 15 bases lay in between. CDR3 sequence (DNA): TGTGCCAGCAGCCAGGGACAACTTCGAACTGAAGCTTTCTTT. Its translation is CASSQGQLRTEAFF.

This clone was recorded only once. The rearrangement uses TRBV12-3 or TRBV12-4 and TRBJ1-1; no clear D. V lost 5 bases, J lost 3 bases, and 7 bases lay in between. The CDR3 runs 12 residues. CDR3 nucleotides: TGTGCCAGCAGTCTCTTAGACACTGAAGCTTTCTTT. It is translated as CASSLLDTEAFF.

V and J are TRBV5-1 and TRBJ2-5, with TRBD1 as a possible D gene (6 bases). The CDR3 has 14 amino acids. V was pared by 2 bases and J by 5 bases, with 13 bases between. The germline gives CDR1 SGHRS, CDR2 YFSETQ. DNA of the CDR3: TGCGCCAGCAGCTTTACAGGGCAGGGGGAGACCCAGTACTTC. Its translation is CASSFTGQGETQYF.

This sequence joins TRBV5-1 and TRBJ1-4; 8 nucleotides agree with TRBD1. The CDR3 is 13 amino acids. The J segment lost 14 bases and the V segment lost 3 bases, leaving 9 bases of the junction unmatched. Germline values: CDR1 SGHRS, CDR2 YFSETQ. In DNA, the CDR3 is TGCGCCAGCAGCTACGGACAGGGTGGTGGCCTGTTTTTT. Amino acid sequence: CASSYGQGGGLFF.

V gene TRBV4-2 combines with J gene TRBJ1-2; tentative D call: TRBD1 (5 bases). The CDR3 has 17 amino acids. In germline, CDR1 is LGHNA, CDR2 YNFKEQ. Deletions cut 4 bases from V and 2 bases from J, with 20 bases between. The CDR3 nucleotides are TGTGCCAGCAGCCTTACCCGGGGGAGGAGAGTGAACTATGGCTACACCTTC. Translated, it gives CASSLTRGRRVNYGYTF.

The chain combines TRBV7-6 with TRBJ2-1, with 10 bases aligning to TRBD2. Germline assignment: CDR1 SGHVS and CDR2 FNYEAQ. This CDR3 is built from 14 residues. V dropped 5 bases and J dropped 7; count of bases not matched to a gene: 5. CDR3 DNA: TGTGCCAGCAGCCAAACTAGCGGGGTTAATGAGCAGTTCTTC. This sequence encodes CASSQTSGVNEQFF.

The CDR3 DNA sequence: TGTGCCAGCAGCGGAGACAATCCCGACGAGCAGTACTTC. It codes for CASSGDNPDEQYF. The chain joins TRBV9 to TRBJ2-7, with D unclear. Trimming took 3 bases from V and 5 from J, leaving 12 bases between them. This CDR3 spans 13 amino acids. Germline-derived CDR1 and CDR2 are SGDLS and YYNGEE.

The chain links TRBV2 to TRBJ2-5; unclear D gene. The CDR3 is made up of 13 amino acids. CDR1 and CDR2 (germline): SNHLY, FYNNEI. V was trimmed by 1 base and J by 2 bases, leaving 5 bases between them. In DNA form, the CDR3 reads TGTGCCAGCAGTGAAGAAACACAAGAGACCCAGTACTTC. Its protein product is CASSEETQETQYF.

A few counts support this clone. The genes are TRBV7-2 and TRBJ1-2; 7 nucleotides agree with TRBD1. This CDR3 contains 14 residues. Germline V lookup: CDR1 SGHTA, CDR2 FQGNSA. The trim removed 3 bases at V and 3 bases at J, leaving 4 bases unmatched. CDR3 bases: TGTGCCAGCAGCTTTAACCAGGGGGACTATGGCTACACCTTC. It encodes CASSFNQGDYGYTF. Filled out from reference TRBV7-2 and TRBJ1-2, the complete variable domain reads GAGVSQSPSNKVTEKGKDVELRCDPISGHTALYWYRQSLGQGLEFLIYFQGNSAPDKSGLPSDRFSAERTGGSVSTLTIQRTQQEDSAVYLCASSFNQGDYGYTFGSGTRLTVV.

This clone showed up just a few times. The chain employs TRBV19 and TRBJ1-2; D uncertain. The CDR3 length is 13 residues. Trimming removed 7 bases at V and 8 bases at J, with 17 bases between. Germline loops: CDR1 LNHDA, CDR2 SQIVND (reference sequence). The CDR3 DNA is TGTGCCAGTAACCCTTGGGGAGATGGCGGCTACACCTTC. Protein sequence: CASNPWGDGGYTF.

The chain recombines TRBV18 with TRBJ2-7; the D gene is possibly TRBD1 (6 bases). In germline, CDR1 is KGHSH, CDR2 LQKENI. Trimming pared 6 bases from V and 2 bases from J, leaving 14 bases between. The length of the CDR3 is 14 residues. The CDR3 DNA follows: TGTGCCAGCTCTCAAGGGACACAAACCTACGAGCAGTACTTC. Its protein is CASSQGTQTYEQYF.

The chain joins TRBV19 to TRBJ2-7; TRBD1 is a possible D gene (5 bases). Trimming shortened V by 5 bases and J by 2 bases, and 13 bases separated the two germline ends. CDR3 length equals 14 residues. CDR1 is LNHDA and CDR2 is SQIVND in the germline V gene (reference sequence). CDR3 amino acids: CASSPSPGPYEQYF. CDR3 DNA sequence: TGTGCCAGTAGTCCCTCCCCAGGGCCCTACGAGCAGTACTTC.

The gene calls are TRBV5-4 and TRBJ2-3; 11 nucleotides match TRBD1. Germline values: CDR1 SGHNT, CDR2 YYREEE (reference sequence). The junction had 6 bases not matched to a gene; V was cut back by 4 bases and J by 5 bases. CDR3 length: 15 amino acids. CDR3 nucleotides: TGTGCCAGCAGCGAGGACAGGGGGCGCGAAGATACGCAGTATTTT. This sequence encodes CASSEDRGREDTQYF.

The CDR3: CASSPQPGGIQPQHF. In nucleotides, the CDR3 is TGTGCCAGCAGCCCCCAGCCGGGAGGCATTCAGCCCCAGCATTTT. The chain uses TRBV5-5 and TRBJ1-5; D remains ambiguous. The CDR3 length is 15 residues. CDR1 is SGHKS, CDR2 YYEKEE, per germline (reference sequence). Between the trimmed V and J ends, which lost 4 bases and 6 bases, there was a span of 17 bases.

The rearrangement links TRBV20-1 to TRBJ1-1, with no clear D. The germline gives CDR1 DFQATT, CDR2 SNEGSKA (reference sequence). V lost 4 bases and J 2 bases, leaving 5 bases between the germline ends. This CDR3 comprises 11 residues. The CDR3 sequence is CSAKSNTEAFF. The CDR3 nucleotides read TGCAGTGCTAAATCTAACACTGAAGCTTTCTTT.

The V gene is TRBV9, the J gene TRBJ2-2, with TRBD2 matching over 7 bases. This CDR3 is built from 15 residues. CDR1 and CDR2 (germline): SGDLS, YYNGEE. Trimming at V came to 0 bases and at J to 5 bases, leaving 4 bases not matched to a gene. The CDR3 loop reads CASSVGGGLTGELFF. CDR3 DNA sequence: TGTGCCAGCAGCGTAGGGGGAGGGTTAACCGGGGAGCTGTTTTTT.

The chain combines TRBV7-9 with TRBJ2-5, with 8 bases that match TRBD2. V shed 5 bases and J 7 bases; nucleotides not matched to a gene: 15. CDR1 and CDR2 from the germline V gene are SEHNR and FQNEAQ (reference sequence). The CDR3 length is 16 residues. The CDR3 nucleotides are TGTGCCAGCAGCCCGAGGGGAGCGGGGGATCGGGGGACCCAGTACTTC. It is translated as CASSPRGAGDRGTQYF.